Listed here are 9 T cell receptor beta chains from one sample, sequenced in a study of cytomegalovirus exposure and HLA in healthy donors. The PCR ran on 60 Vbeta and 13 Jbeta primers. Assay used: immunoSEQ multiplex PCR; TCRdb lists only in-frame clones, some missing. The data hold approximately 150,000 clones, with around two thirds observed a single time. The sequenced sample was PBMCs. These receptors were obtained from a man under 40 in good health and CMV-seropositive.

The chain employs TRBV4-1 and TRBJ2-7, with D possibly TRBD1 on 6 matching bases. Trimming shortened V by 2 bases and J by 5 bases, and 10 bases separated the two germline ends. Germline V gene sequence: CDR1 MGHRA, CDR2 YSYEKL. This CDR3 is built from 13 residues. CDR3 in DNA: TGCGCCAGCAGCCAAACAGGGTCCCACGAGCAGTACTTC. It specifies CASSQTGSHEQYF.

The table lists this clone with a few counts. The V gene is TRBV27, the J gene TRBJ1-1; D is unclear. V lost 7 bases and J lost 0, with 12 bases in between. Germline V gene lookup returns CDR1 MNHEY and CDR2 SMNVEV (reference sequence). The CDR3 loop spans 14 amino acids. In DNA form, the CDR3 reads TGTGCCAGCACCCCTGAAAACATGAACACTGAAGCTTTCTTT. Its protein is CASTPENMNTEAFF.

The chain is built from TRBV7-2 and TRBJ1-3; 9 nucleotides line up with TRBD1. Germline CDR1 SGHTA, CDR2 FQGNSA. The length of the CDR3 is 15 residues. Germline trimming cut 5 bases from V and 2 bases from J; bases unmatched to any gene: 4. The CDR3 DNA sequence: TGTGCCAGCAGCCCGGGACAGGGCCCTGGAAACACCATATATTTT. It yields the protein CASSPGQGPGNTIYF.

This rearrangement joins TRBV2 to TRBJ1-5, with 8 bases aligning to TRBD1. The CDR3 has 15 amino acids. The V gene end was trimmed by 6 bases and the J gene end by 5 bases; junction bases not matched to a gene: 9. Germline V lookup: CDR1 SNHLY, CDR2 FYNNEI. CDR3 sequence: CASRLKGQGDQPQHF. The DNA of the CDR3 is TGTGCCAGCAGATTAAAAGGACAGGGTGATCAGCCCCAGCATTTT.

The CDR3 coding sequence is TGTGCCACCGACGGGGGGGGTGAAGCTTTCTTT. Translated, it gives CATDGGGEAFF. The chain combines TRBV18 with TRBJ1-1, with TRBD1 as a possible D gene (5 bases). The CDR3 totals 11 residues. The V end lost 10 bases, the J end lost 7 bases, and 13 bases lay between the germline ends. Germline CDR1 and CDR2: KGHSH and LQKENI.

The sample holds a few counts of this clone. This chain uses TRBV6-4 with TRBJ2-1; 9 positions match TRBD2. J was trimmed by 4 bases and V by 4 bases; bases with no gene match: 5. This CDR3 contains 15 residues. In germline, CDR1 is MRHNA, CDR2 SNTAGT. The CDR3 loop is CASSALAGAYNEQFF. As DNA, the CDR3 is TGTGCCAGCAGTGCACTAGCGGGTGCTTACAATGAGCAGTTCTTC.

The table lists this clone with a few counts. This rearrangement joins TRBV10-2 to TRBJ2-7; tentatively, D is TRBD1 or TRBD2 (5 bases each). Between the trimmed V and J ends, which lost 10 bases and 6 bases, there was a span of 19 bases. The CDR3 has 13 amino acids. Germline-derived CDR1 and CDR2 are WSHSY and SAAADI. The DNA of the CDR3 is TGCGCCACCAGCGGACCTGGGGCCGGCGAGCAGTACTTC. Its protein product is CATSGPGAGEQYF.

V usage is TRBV7-8 and J usage is TRBJ1-5; possible D gene TRBD1, 6 bases. The CDR3 runs to 17 residues. Germline loops: CDR1 SGHVS, CDR2 FQNEAQ. V lost 0 bases to trimming and J lost 1 base, with 13 bases between them. CDR3 sequence reads: CASSLAGAGWSNQPQHF. CDR3 sequence (DNA): TGTGCCAGCAGCTTAGCGGGGGCAGGATGGAGCAATCAGCCCCAGCATTTT.

This CDR3 reads CASSLHHSNTEAFF. Written as DNA, the CDR3 is TGTGCCAGCAGCTTACACCACAGTAACACTGAAGCTTTCTTT. The rearrangement uses TRBV7-8 and TRBJ1-1; unclear D gene. Germline V gene lookup returns CDR1 SGHVS and CDR2 FQNEAQ. The CDR3 has 14 residues. Trimming left V 2 bases short and J 2 bases short, with 9 bases between.